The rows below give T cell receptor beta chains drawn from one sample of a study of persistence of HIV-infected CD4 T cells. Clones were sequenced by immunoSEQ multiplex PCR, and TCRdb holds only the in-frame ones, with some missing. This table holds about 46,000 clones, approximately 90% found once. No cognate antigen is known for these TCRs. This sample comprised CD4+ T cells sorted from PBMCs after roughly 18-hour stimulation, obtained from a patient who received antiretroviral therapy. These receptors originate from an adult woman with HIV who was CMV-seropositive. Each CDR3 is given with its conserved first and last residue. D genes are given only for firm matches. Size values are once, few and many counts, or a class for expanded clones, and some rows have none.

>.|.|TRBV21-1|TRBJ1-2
TGTGCCAGCAGCAAAGGAGGGGAGGGCGCGGCTAACTATGGCTACACCTTC
CASSKGGEGAANYGYTF
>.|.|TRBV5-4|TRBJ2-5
TGTGCCGTTGGCAGGGGGGGCAACCAAGAGACCCAGTACTTC
CAVGRGGNQETQYF
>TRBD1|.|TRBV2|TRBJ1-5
TGTGCCAGCAGTGAAGGAAGGCAGGGGGGATATAGCAATCAGCCCCAGCATTTT
CASSEGRQGGYSNQPQHF
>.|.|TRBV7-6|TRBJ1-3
TGTGCCAGCAGTTCCTCTTCTGGAAACACCATATATTTT
CASSSSSGNTIYF
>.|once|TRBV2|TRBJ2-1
TGTGCCAGCAATGTGAGACAGGTACACAATGAGCAGTTCTTC
CASNVRQVHNEQFF
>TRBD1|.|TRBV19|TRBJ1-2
TGTGCCAGTACCTCGGAGGCGAGGGGGCGAAATGGCTACACCTTC
CASTSEARGRNGYTF
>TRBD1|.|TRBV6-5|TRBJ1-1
TGTGCCACCTCCGGGACAGGGGGCTTCGAAGCTTTCTTT
CATSGTGGFEAFF
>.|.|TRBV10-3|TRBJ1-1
TGTGCCATCAGTGAGTCACCGCCTACAGGGAACACTGAAGCTTTCTTT
CAISESPPTGNTEAFF
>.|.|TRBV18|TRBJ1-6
TGTGCCAGCTCACCACCGGGACTTCCTCGGTCCTATAATTCACCCCTCCACTTT
CASSPPGLPRSYNSPLHF
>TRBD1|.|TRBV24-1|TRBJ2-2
TGTGCCACCAGTGACTCCAGGACAGGGATCGGGGAGCTGTTTTTT
CATSDSRTGIGELFF
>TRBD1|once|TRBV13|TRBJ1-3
TGTGCCAGCAGCTTAGTCGGTGCAGGGGGAAAAGGAACTAACACCACATATTTT
CASSLVGAGGKGTNTTYF
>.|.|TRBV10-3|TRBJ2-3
TGTGCCATCACCCCCCGGGAAAGAGATACGCAGTATTTT
CAITPRERDTQYF
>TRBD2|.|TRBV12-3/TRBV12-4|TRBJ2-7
TGTGCCAGCAGTGCTAGCGGAGGTTACGAGCAGTACTTC
CASSASGGYEQYF
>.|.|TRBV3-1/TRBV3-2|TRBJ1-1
TGTGCCAGCAGCCAACGGGCCCGCAATGAAGCTTTCTTT
CASSQRARNEAFF
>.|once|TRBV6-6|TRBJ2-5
TGTGCCAGCAGTTACAAGATAGCAGGTCACCAAGAGACCCAGTACTTC
CASSYKIAGHQETQYF
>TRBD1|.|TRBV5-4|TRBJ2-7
TGTGCCAGCAGCTTGGCTCGGGGACAGGACTACGAGCAGTACTTC
CASSLARGQDYEQYF
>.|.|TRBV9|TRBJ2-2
TGTGCCAGCAGCGCGGGACAAAACACCGGGGAGCTGTTTTTT
CASSAGQNTGELFF
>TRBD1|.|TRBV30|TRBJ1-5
TGTGCCTGGGGGACAGTAGATCTGACTCAGCCCCAGCATTTT
CAWGTVDLTQPQHF
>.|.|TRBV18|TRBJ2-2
TGTGCCAGCTCACCACCGAGTCTCGCTGCGAACACCGGGGAGCTGTTTTTT
CASSPPSLAANTGELFF
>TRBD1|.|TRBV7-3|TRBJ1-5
TGTGCCAGCAGCTTGACAGGGGGGCAGCCCCAGCATTTT
CASSLTGGQPQHF
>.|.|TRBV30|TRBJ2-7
TGTGCCTGGAGTGTTACAGGTCCTGGCGAGCAGTACTTC
CAWSVTGPGEQYF
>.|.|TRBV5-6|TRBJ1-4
TGTGCCAGCAGCTTTGTCTCAGGCAGCCCTAATGAAAAACTGTTTTTT
CASSFVSGSPNEKLFF
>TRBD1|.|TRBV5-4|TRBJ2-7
TGTGCCAGCAGCTTGGGCAGGGGGCTCGACGAGCAGTACTTC
CASSLGRGLDEQYF